The source of this TCR beta chain is a study of T cell responses to AZD1222 COVID-19 vaccine. Trimming removed 1 base from V and 0 bases from J, with 10 bases in between. This CDR3 is 16 amino acids long. Germline loops: CDR1 MNHEY, CDR2 SMNVEV (reference sequence). Profiling relied on immunoSEQ multiplex PCR, and the TCRdb table lists in-frame clones only, not all of them. The sample holds about 92,000 clones, approximately 85% seen once. About this clone itself: Its antigen is not identified.

Overall study results and limits: Unmutated regions of variants are reportedly targeted by nearly half of spike-specific TCRs.

The chain recombines TRBV27 with TRBJ2-1, with a possible D match to TRBD2 (5 bases). This sequence originates from an adult in good health. Here the sequenced sample was peripheral blood, taken on day 0 of AZD1222 vaccination. This CDR3 is CASSLYPGSSYNEQFF. The CDR3 DNA reads TGTGCCAGCAGTTTATATCCGGGGAGCTCCTACAATGAGCAGTTCTTC.